The 28 T cell receptor beta chains presented below share a single source sample, sequenced in a study of T cell responses to AZD1222 COVID-19 vaccine. TCRdb keeps only in-frame clones here, not all; method: immunoSEQ multiplex PCR. Of approximately 170,000 clones listed, about 90% are singletons. The sequences come from peripheral blood, collected 28 days after the second AZD1222 dose. The receptors were sampled from an adult who received the AZD1222 COVID-19 vaccine.

V usage is TRBV5-1 and J usage is TRBJ2-2, with no clear D. V gave up 0 bases and J gave up 6 bases, with 6 bases separating them. Germline loops: CDR1 SGHRS, CDR2 YFSETQ. The CDR3 length is 13 residues. The CDR3, as DNA: TGCGCCAGCAGCTTGGCCGGACCCGGGGAGCTGTTTTTT. Translating it yields CASSLAGPGELFF.

The chain joins TRBV28 to TRBJ2-1; 8 positions agree with TRBD2. V was clipped by 4 bases and J by 7 bases; unmatched bases: 9. Germline loops: CDR1 MDHEN, CDR2 SYDVKM. The length of the CDR3 is 15 residues. The CDR3 nucleotides read TGTGCCAGCAGTTGGTCCGGGACTAGAAGTAATGAGCAGTTCTTC. Amino acids: CASSWSGTRSNEQFF. Using reference TRBV28 and TRBJ2-1 for the parts outside the CDR3, the full variable domain is DVKVTQSSRYLVKRTGEKVFLECVQDMDHENMFWYRQDPGLGLRLIYFSYDVKMKEKGDIPEGYSVSREKKERFSLILESASTNQTSMYLCASSWSGTRSNEQFFGPGTRLTVL.

J is TRBJ1-1 and V is TRBV15; 9 nucleotides match TRBD1. The CDR3 runs 14 residues. With V trimmed by 1 base and J by 12 bases, 9 bases remained unmatched. In germline, CDR1 is LNHNV, CDR2 YYDKDF (reference sequence). This CDR3 reads CATSRAGTGILSFF. The CDR3 DNA is TGTGCCACCAGCAGAGCGGGGACAGGGATTTTGTCTTTCTTT.

This clone was observed a few times. The chain carries TRBV19 and TRBJ1-4; TRBD1 aligns across 7 bases. The CDR3 consists of 16 residues. V dropped 2 bases and J dropped 3; count of bases not matched to a gene: 6. Germline assignment: CDR1 LNHDA and CDR2 SQIVND (reference sequence). In DNA form, the CDR3 reads TGTGCCAGTAGTATATTGGGGACAGTGGCTAATGAAAAACTGTTTTTT. Protein product: CASSILGTVANEKLFF.

Only one count was recorded for this clone. The chain uses TRBV12-3 or TRBV12-4 and TRBJ1-1; the D gene is possibly TRBD1 (5 bases). With 7 bases removed from V and 8 bases from J, the gap between germline ends came to 17 bases. CDR3 length equals 13 residues. This CDR3 is CASTTDVRGEAFF. For the CDR3, the DNA is TGTGCCAGCACCACCGACGTAAGGGGAGAAGCTTTCTTT.

J is TRBJ1-1 and V is TRBV19, with TRBD1 matching over 11 bases. The CDR3 consists of 15 residues. Germline V gene data show CDR1 as LNHDA and CDR2 as SQIVND (reference sequence). With V trimmed by 7 bases and J by 1 base, 5 bases remained unmatched. CDR3 nucleotide sequence: TGTGCCAGTACCCCCGGACAGGGGGCGAACACTGAAGCTTTCTTT. It encodes CASTPGQGANTEAFF.

The CDR3 DNA follows: TGTGCCAGCAGCGCCCCAGGCGTGGCCACTGAAGCTTTCTTT. Protein sequence: CASSAPGVATEAFF. This chain links TRBV6-2 or TRBV6-3 with TRBJ1-1; D gene uncertain. The CDR3 totals 14 residues. V was cut by 6 bases and J by 4 bases, with 15 bases left in between. From germline, CDR1 is MNHEY and CDR2 SVGEGT.

This clone was counted a few times. J is TRBJ2-5 and V is TRBV11-3, with 13 bases aligning to TRBD2. Germline V gene data show CDR1 as SGHNT and CDR2 as YENEEA. The CDR3 loop spans 16 amino acids. V was clipped by 5 bases and J by 0 bases; unmatched bases: 3. CDR3 in DNA: TGTGCCAGCAGCCCCGGGACTAGCGGGGACCAAGAGACCCAGTACTTC. Translating gives CASSPGTSGDQETQYF.

The chain is built from TRBV20-1 and TRBJ2-1, with D perhaps matching TRBD1 (6 bases). The CDR3 sequence is 13 residues long. In germline, CDR1 is DFQATT, CDR2 SNEGSKA (reference sequence). The ends were cut back, 3 bases at V and 7 bases at J, with 13 bases in the middle. The CDR3 sequence is CSASKQGTNEQFF. As DNA, the CDR3 is TGCAGTGCTAGTAAGCAGGGGACAAATGAGCAGTTCTTC.

This chain uses TRBV30 with TRBJ1-1, with D possibly TRBD1 on 5 matching bases. Germline V lookup: CDR1 GTSNPN, CDR2 SVGIG (reference sequence). With 1 base removed from V and 4 bases from J, the gap between germline ends came to 7 bases. The CDR3 consists of 12 residues. CDR3 in amino acids: CAWSARVTEAFF. The CDR3 DNA sequence: TGTGCCTGGAGTGCCAGGGTCACTGAAGCTTTCTTT.

V gene TRBV25-1 combines with J gene TRBJ1-2, with D maybe TRBD1 (6 bases). Germline V gene lookup returns CDR1 MGHDK and CDR2 SYGVNS. There are 16 residues in the CDR3. V was shortened by 3 bases and J by 6 bases, with 20 bases between the two germline ends. The CDR3 nucleotides are TGTGCCAGCAGTGACCACTACCGGGCGGGGGCACATGGCTACACCTTC. This gives the protein CASSDHYRAGAHGYTF.

The rearrangement links TRBV5-1 to TRBJ2-4, with D maybe TRBD2 (6 bases). Deletions cut 4 bases from V and 9 bases from J, with 20 bases between. Germline V gene sequence: CDR1 SGHRS, CDR2 YFSETQ. This CDR3 contains 15 residues. DNA for the CDR3: TGCGCCAGCAGCGCGAAGGGACTTCCCGAGGGCATTCAGTACTTC. Its protein is CASSAKGLPEGIQYF.

V gene TRBV5-4 combines with J gene TRBJ2-5, with 11 nucleotides matching TRBD1. V gave up 2 bases and J gave up 1 base; unmatched junction bases: 1. This CDR3 is 15 amino acids long. The germline gives CDR1 SGHNT, CDR2 YYREEE (reference sequence). CDR3 nucleotides: TGTGCCAGCAGCTTTGGGACAGGGGGCCAAGAGACCCAGTACTTC. It codes for CASSFGTGGQETQYF.

The chain links TRBV7-3 to TRBJ2-3, with D possibly TRBD2 on 6 matching bases. Trimming took 3 bases from V and 7 from J, leaving 14 bases between them. The CDR3 sequence is 14 residues long. CDR1 SGHTA and CDR2 FQGTGA come from the germline V gene. In DNA form, the CDR3 reads TGTGCCAGCAGCTTTCTCGGGGGTGTGAATACGCAGTATTTT. This encodes CASSFLGGVNTQYF.

J is TRBJ1-1 and V is TRBV6-5; D possibly corresponds to TRBD1 (5 bases). V lost 6 bases, J lost 11 bases, and 19 bases lay in between. Germline V gene lookup returns CDR1 MNHEY and CDR2 SVGAGI. The length of the CDR3 is 13 residues. The CDR3 sequence: CASSEDGDRKAFF. CDR3 sequence (DNA): TGTGCCAGCAGCGAGGACGGGGACCGAAAGGCTTTCTTT.

This chain links TRBV6-4 with TRBJ2-1; possibly TRBD1 or TRBD2 for D (6 bases each). The CDR3 spans 15 residues. V lost 4 bases, J lost 6 bases, and 16 bases lay in between. Per the germline V gene, CDR1 is MRHNA and CDR2 is SNTAGT. CDR3 in DNA: TGTGCCAGCAGTGGAGGGGGGACCGGCGGCAATGAGCAGTTCTTC. Protein: CASSGGGTGGNEQFF.

The rearrangement joins TRBV5-1 to TRBJ1-2, with D possibly being TRBD1 (6 bases). Germline V gives CDR1 SGHRS, CDR2 YFSETQ. This CDR3 has 15 residues. Trimming pared 0 bases from V and 6 bases from J, leaving 15 bases between. CDR3 nucleotide sequence: TGCGCCAGCAGCTTGGACAATCCAGGGGCAAATGGCTACACCTTC. It is translated as CASSLDNPGANGYTF.

This clone was seen a single time. The chain uses TRBV3-1 (or the pseudogene TRBV3-2) and TRBJ1-6; D is uncertain. The CDR3 has 14 amino acids. Germline V gene data show CDR1 as LGHDT and CDR2 as YNNKEL (reference sequence). V was clipped by 5 bases and J by 10 bases, with 15 bases between them. CDR3 region: CASSVRALTSPLHF. The CDR3 nucleotides are TGTGCCAGCAGCGTCCGGGCCCTGACATCACCCCTCCACTTT.

CDR3 sequence (DNA): TGTGCCAGTAGACGGCAGGGGGAGAAGGAAAAACTGTTTTTT. This translates into CASRRQGEKEKLFF. The chain combines TRBV19 with TRBJ1-4; 7 bases agree with TRBD1. There are 14 residues in the CDR3. Trimming cost V 6 bases and J 8 bases; bases outside gene matches: 9. CDR1 and CDR2 (germline): LNHDA, SQIVND (reference sequence).

This chain connects TRBV7-8 to TRBJ2-7; 7 bases match TRBD1. The length of the CDR3 is 15 residues. The germline V gene encodes CDR1 SGHVS and CDR2 FQNEAQ. J was trimmed by 3 bases and V by 5 bases; bases with no gene match: 10. This CDR3 is CASSPRRTGGYEQYF. The DNA of the CDR3 is TGTGCCAGCAGCCCTAGGAGGACAGGCGGCTACGAGCAGTACTTC.

This clone was seen more than once but under ten times. The CDR3 DNA reads TGTGCCAGCAGGTTCTCACAGGGGATTGGTGAAAAACTGTTTTTT. It codes for CASRFSQGIGEKLFF. The genes are TRBV6-5 and TRBJ1-4; 7 bases agree with TRBD1. This CDR3 is 15 amino acids long. CDR1 and CDR2 from the germline V gene are MNHEY and SVGAGI. The V gene end was trimmed by 6 bases and the J gene end by 7 bases; junction bases not matched to a gene: 11.

The genes are TRBV2 and TRBJ2-7; 7 bases are shared with TRBD1. The CDR3 length is 14 residues. Losses at the gene ends were 6 bases for V and 4 bases for J; bases not matched to a gene: 9. Germline-derived CDR1 and CDR2 are SNHLY and FYNNEI. The CDR3 nucleotides read TGTGCCAGCAGCGAAAAAACGACAGGGTACGAGCAGTACTTC. Translating gives CASSEKTTGYEQYF.

This chain joins TRBV19 and TRBJ2-2, with unresolved D. Trimming pared 4 bases from V and 3 bases from J, leaving 9 bases between. Per germline, CDR1 LNHDA and CDR2 SQIVND (reference sequence). The CDR3 is 14 residues long. Here the CDR3 reads CASSTQMDTGELFF. The CDR3, as DNA: TGTGCCAGTAGTACCCAGATGGACACCGGGGAGCTGTTTTTT.

This clone was counted a single time. J is TRBJ2-4 and V is TRBV5-1; tentatively, D is TRBD2 (6 bases). V lost 0 bases and J lost 2, with 12 bases in between. CDR1 SGHRS and CDR2 YFSETQ come from the germline V gene. CDR3 length: 16 amino acids. The CDR3: CASSLVGSGSKNIQYF. The CDR3 region has the DNA TGCGCCAGCAGCTTGGTGGGGAGCGGGTCCAAAAACATTCAGTACTTC.

The chain uses TRBV5-8 and TRBJ2-3; 9 bases match TRBD2. The CDR3 is 16 amino acids. Germline CDR1 reads SGHTS; CDR2 reads YDEGEE. V trimming: 3 bases; J trimming: 1 base; junction bases outside the gene matches: 6. As DNA, the CDR3 is TGTGCCAGCAGCTCCCGTAGCGGGGGTGGCACAGATACGCAGTATTTT. Translation gives CASSSRSGGGTDTQYF.

This clone was observed a few times. The chain links TRBV7-2 to TRBJ1-5; the D is unclear. There are 14 residues in the CDR3. Per germline, CDR1 SGHTA and CDR2 FQGNSA. Deletions cut 1 base from V and 7 bases from J, with 11 bases between. CDR3: CASSLGHGEQPQHF. CDR3 coding DNA: TGTGCCAGCAGCTTAGGGCACGGAGAGCAGCCCCAGCATTTT.

The chain joins TRBV28 to TRBJ1-6; TRBD1 matches at 7 bases. The germline V gene has CDR1 MDHEN and CDR2 SYDVKM. V shed 5 bases, J shed 5 bases, and the junction held 6 bases outside the gene matches. The length of the CDR3 is 15 residues. The CDR3 spells CASSPPGQNNSPLHF. The CDR3 DNA reads as TGTGCCAGCAGTCCGCCGGGACAGAATAATTCACCCCTCCACTTT. Full variable domain (outside the CDR3, taken from reference TRBV28 and TRBJ1-6): DVKVTQSSRYLVKRTGEKVFLECVQDMDHENMFWYRQDPGLGLRLIYFSYDVKMKEKGDIPEGYSVSREKKERFSLILESASTNQTSMYLCASSPPGQNNSPLHFGNGTRLTVT.

The rearrangement links TRBV5-1 to TRBJ1-1, with no clear D. Germline V lookup: CDR1 SGHRS, CDR2 YFSETQ. V lost 0 bases and J lost 0, with 12 bases in between. CDR3 size: 16 residues. CDR3 in DNA: TGCGCCAGCAGCTTGGGAGGGATATCGATGAACACTGAAGCTTTCTTT. It specifies CASSLGGISMNTEAFF.